The 3 T cell receptor beta chains in this list originate from one sample, sequenced in a study of cytomegalovirus exposure and HLA in healthy donors. TCRdb's table, derived via immunoSEQ multiplex PCR, lists solely in-frame clones and lacks some. The profile shows 200,000 to 250,000 clones, over 70% of them singletons. What was sequenced was PBMCs. All receptors come from a woman in her twenties or thirties in good health and CMV-seropositive.

V is TRBV6-5 and J is TRBJ1-2; no clear D gene. V lost 2 bases to trimming and J lost 2 bases, with 12 bases between them. Per germline, CDR1 MNHEY and CDR2 SVGAGI. The CDR3 totals 15 residues. DNA for the CDR3: TGTGCCAGCAGTTACGGTGAAGGCGAAAACTATGGCTACACCTTC. Amino acids: CASSYGEGENYGYTF.

This clone was seen a handful of times. J is TRBJ2-7 and V is TRBV27, with D possibly matching TRBD2 (5 bases). Trimming removed 7 bases from V and 0 bases from J, with 10 bases in between. From germline, CDR1 is MNHEY and CDR2 SMNVEV (reference sequence). This CDR3 spans 13 amino acids. CDR3 sequence: CASTRGSSYEQYF. In DNA form, the CDR3 reads TGTGCCAGCACCCGGGGTAGCTCCTACGAGCAGTACTTC.

The chain joins TRBV13 to TRBJ1-4; no clear D gene. This CDR3 comprises 14 residues. Germline CDR1 reads PRHDT; CDR2 reads FYEKMQ (reference sequence). V was clipped by 5 bases and J by 3 bases, with 10 bases between them. CDR3 region: CASSPGVPNEKLFF. CDR3 coding DNA: TGTGCCAGCAGCCCGGGAGTACCTAATGAAAAACTGTTTTTT.